This record looks at one T cell receptor beta chain sequence and its context. Its specificity is not known. Germline V CDR1 and CDR2: MNHEY, SMNVEV (reference sequence). There are 14 residues in the CDR3. Every CD8+ subset sample held some 300,000 flow-sorted cells, done in triplicate. CD45RO-CCR7+CD27+CD95- expression identified naive CD8+ T cells. This specimen comes from a study of CXCR3-negative and CXCR3-positive naive CD8 T cells. General observations from the study: Similar TRBV-TRBJ gene usage was seen in naive CXCR3-negative and CXCR3-positive cells, but not in memory cells. Diversity proved comparably high across both naive subsets and much lower in memory CD8+ cells. A higher hydrophobicity marked the TRB CDR3s of CXCR3-positive naive cells versus CXCR3-negative naive cells.

The libraries of TRB cDNA were constructed through 5' RACE using UMI labels. From its re-call of the 5' RACE reads, TCRdb lists each CDR3 protein once, without DNA. The sample features more than 80,000 distinct CDR3 sequences, with about 0.8% in its top ten. The chain couples TRBV27 to TRBJ2-3; TCRdb calls TRBD2, which cannot be checked without DNA. The receptor's source is a human donor in good health. Some clones in this sample may be carry-over from other donors' samples. The sequenced sample was naive CXCR3+ CD8+ T cells from blood. Sample subset: CD45RO-CCR7+CD27+CD95- naive CD8+ T cells expressing CXCR3 (TNR3+). The CDR3 sequence is CASSLWGGPDTQYF.